Listed here are 9 T cell receptor beta chains from one sample, sequenced in a study of blood T cell repertoires in COVID-19. TCRdb's table, derived via immunoSEQ multiplex PCR, lists solely in-frame clones and lacks some. The sample carries 200,000 to 300,000 clones, 82% recorded once. The sample taken for sequencing was peripheral blood. The receptor source for this set is a woman aged 55-69 years with active or convalescent COVID-19.

The chain uses TRBV24-1 and TRBJ2-3; 9 nucleotides align to TRBD2. The V gene's germline CDR1 is KGHDR and CDR2 SFDVKD. The junction had 6 bases not matched to a gene; V was cut back by 2 bases and J by 1 base. The CDR3 has 17 residues. CDR3 nucleotide sequence: TGTGCCACCAGTGATTGGGCGGGGGGGCTTGGCACAGATACGCAGTATTTT. Translation gives CATSDWAGGLGTDTQYF.

This clone came up a few times. The chain is built from TRBV16 and TRBJ1-1, with D hard to call. Trimming removed 1 base from V and 8 bases from J, with 14 bases in between. Per the germline V gene, CDR1 is KGHSY and CDR2 is FQNENV. The CDR3 is made up of 14 amino acids. The CDR3 is CASSQWSGIWEAFF. CDR3 coding DNA: TGTGCCAGCAGCCAATGGTCAGGTATCTGGGAAGCTTTCTTT.

The rearrangement links TRBV2 to TRBJ1-2; D gene uncertain. The germline V gene has CDR1 SNHLY and CDR2 FYNNEI. The CDR3 has 13 amino acids. Trimming cost V 3 bases and J 5 bases, with 10 bases left between them. Written as DNA, the CDR3 is TGTGCCAGCAGTGAGAGGGTCGCATATGGCTACACCTTC. It codes for CASSERVAYGYTF.

This clone was picked up a small number of times. The junction shows a germline mismatch at one end, possibly a read error. The chain uses TRBV11-3 and TRBJ1-1, with 9 bases that match TRBD1. The length of the CDR3 is 14 residues. Germline CDR1 reads SGHNT; CDR2 reads YENEEA. DNA of the CDR3: TGTGCCAGCAGCGTAGACAGGGGGAGGTCTGAAGCTTTCTTT. Protein product: CASSVDRGRSEAFF.

The chain recombines TRBV19 with TRBJ2-1; D is possibly TRBD2 (6 bases). Germline CDR1 and CDR2: LNHDA and SQIVND (reference sequence). The CDR3 consists of 15 residues. V shed 5 bases and J shed 5 bases, with 16 bases lying between them. The CDR3, as DNA: TGTGCCAGTAGTCCTTGGACTACGTCTAACAATGAGCAGTTCTTC. Translating it yields CASSPWTTSNNEQFF.

For the CDR3, the DNA is TGTGCCAGCAGCTCACCCGGGACAGGGGTCGAGACCCAGTACTTC. Translating gives CASSSPGTGVETQYF. V is TRBV11-2 and J is TRBJ2-5, with TRBD1 identical over 10 bases. This CDR3 region has 15 residues. V trimming: 4 bases; J trimming: 5 bases; junction bases outside the gene matches: 7. Germline CDR1 SGHAT, CDR2 FQNNGV.

CDR3 sequence (DNA): TGTGCCAGCTCACCAAGGCAGGGGGCCTACAATGAGCAGTTCTTC. It is translated as CASSPRQGAYNEQFF. The rearrangement links TRBV18 to TRBJ2-1, with 7 bases lining up with TRBD1. Germline values: CDR1 KGHSH, CDR2 LQKENI. The CDR3 contains 15 residues. Losses at the gene ends were 2 bases for V and 2 bases for J; bases not matched to a gene: 3.

The gene calls are TRBV28 and TRBJ1-2; D call uncertain. V was shortened by 1 base and J by 2 bases, with 8 bases between the two germline ends. Germline CDR1 is MDHEN and CDR2 is SYDVKM. This CDR3 comprises 14 residues. This CDR3 reads CASSLYPANYGYTF. The CDR3 nucleotides read TGTGCCAGCAGTTTATACCCAGCGAACTATGGCTACACCTTC.

The J gene is TRBJ1-2, the V gene TRBV5-1; no definite D call. CDR1 SGHRS and CDR2 YFSETQ come from the germline V gene. The CDR3 totals 14 residues. V lost 4 bases and J 0 bases, leaving 10 bases between the germline ends. The DNA for the CDR3 is TGCGCCAGCAGCCCGGAGTTAGCTAACTATGGCTACACCTTC. Translation: CASSPELANYGYTF.